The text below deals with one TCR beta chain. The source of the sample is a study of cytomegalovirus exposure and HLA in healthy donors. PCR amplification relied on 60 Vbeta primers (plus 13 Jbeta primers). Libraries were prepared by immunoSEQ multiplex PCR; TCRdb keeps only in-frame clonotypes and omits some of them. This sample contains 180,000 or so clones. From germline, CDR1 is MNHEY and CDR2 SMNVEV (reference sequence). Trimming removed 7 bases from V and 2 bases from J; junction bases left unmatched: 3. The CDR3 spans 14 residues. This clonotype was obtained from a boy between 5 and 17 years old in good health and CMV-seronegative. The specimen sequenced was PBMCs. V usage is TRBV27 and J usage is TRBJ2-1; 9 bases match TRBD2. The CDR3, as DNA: TGTGCCAGCACGGGACTAGCCACCTACAATGAGCAGTTCTTC. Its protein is CASTGLATYNEQFF.